These 13 T cell receptor beta chains were sequenced from one sample in a study of T cell responses to AZD1222 COVID-19 vaccine. Assay: immunoSEQ multiplex PCR; the TCRdb copy retains only in-frame clones and omits some. The sample comprises some 140,000 clones, about 93% of which are singletons, and 6.5% to 8.5% rests with the top ten. Sequenced material: peripheral blood, taken 28 days after the second AZD1222 dose. The source is an adult who received the AZD1222 COVID-19 vaccine.

This chain joins TRBV5-4 and TRBJ1-6; D is unresolved. This CDR3 contains 14 residues. V shed 1 base and J shed 5 bases, with 7 bases lying between them. CDR1 and CDR2 from the germline V gene are SGHNT and YYREEE (reference sequence). CDR3 residues: CASSLTVDNSPLHF. The CDR3 coding sequence is TGTGCCAGCAGCTTGACGGTGGATAATTCACCCCTCCACTTT.

The rearrangement uses TRBV5-4 and TRBJ1-3, with D uncertain. The CDR3 extends over 13 amino acids. Trimming cost V 1 base and J 4 bases, with 6 bases left between them. Germline loops: CDR1 SGHNT, CDR2 YYREEE (reference sequence). The CDR3 is CASSLPQGNTIYF. The CDR3 DNA is TGTGCCAGCAGCTTGCCACAGGGAAACACCATATATTTT.

V is TRBV6-2 or TRBV6-3 and J is TRBJ1-5; D unresolved. The V end was cut by 8 bases, the J end by 0 bases, with 14 bases between. The CDR3 runs 15 residues. Germline CDR1 reads MNHEY; CDR2 reads SVGEGT. The CDR3 sequence: CASRQLDHSNQPQHF. DNA for the CDR3: TGTGCCAGCCGCCAGCTGGACCATAGCAATCAGCCCCAGCATTTT.

The V gene is TRBV2, the J gene TRBJ2-2, with unresolved D. Trimming pared 6 bases from V and 0 bases from J, leaving 8 bases between. CDR1 and CDR2 from the germline V gene are SNHLY and FYNNEI. The CDR3 runs to 14 residues. The CDR3 DNA sequence: TGTGCCAGCAGGGGGATTTCGAACACCGGGGAGCTGTTTTTT. This sequence encodes CASRGISNTGELFF.

This chain links TRBV28 with TRBJ1-5; D possibly corresponds to TRBD1 (5 bases). Germline values: CDR1 MDHEN, CDR2 SYDVKM. This CDR3 comprises 14 residues. Trimming stripped 3 bases from V and 5 bases from J, with 11 bases between. DNA for the CDR3: TGTGCCAGCAGTTTTGGGGGGACTGATCAGCCCCAGCATTTT. Residues: CASSFGGTDQPQHF. Full variable domain (outside the CDR3, taken from reference TRBV28 and TRBJ1-5): DVKVTQSSRYLVKRTGEKVFLECVQDMDHENMFWYRQDPGLGLRLIYFSYDVKMKEKGDIPEGYSVSREKKERFSLILESASTNQTSMYLCASSFGGTDQPQHFGDGTRLSIL.

The chain joins TRBV19 to TRBJ1-3, with no clear D. The CDR3 length is 16 residues. Trimming left V 5 bases short and J 4 bases short, with 18 bases between. Germline CDR1 is LNHDA and CDR2 is SQIVND (reference sequence). The CDR3 DNA is TGTGCCAGTAGTCCCGAGGAGGGCGCCGTCGGAAACACCATATATTTT. Its protein is CASSPEEGAVGNTIYF.

The chain combines TRBV28 with TRBJ2-1; 14 nucleotides match TRBD2. Germline trimming cut 6 bases from V and 8 bases from J; bases unmatched to any gene: 9. Germline assignment: CDR1 MDHEN and CDR2 SYDVKM. The CDR3 has 16 amino acids. As DNA, the CDR3 is TGTGCCAGCAGCTACAGACTAGCGGGGGGGCCCTATGAGCAGTTCTTC. It translates to CASSYRLAGGPYEQFF.

The gene calls are TRBV6-1 and TRBJ1-1; D not certain. The length of the CDR3 is 13 residues. Trimming removed 6 bases at V and 0 bases at J, with 8 bases between. CDR1 is MNHNS, CDR2 SASEGT, per germline. The CDR3, as DNA: TGTGCCAGCAGCCCCCATATGAACACTGAAGCTTTCTTT. As protein: CASSPHMNTEAFF.

The rearrangement joins TRBV19 to TRBJ1-3; 7 nucleotides match TRBD1. Trimming took 6 bases from V and 0 from J; bases not matched to a gene: 8. Germline V gene sequence: CDR1 LNHDA, CDR2 SQIVND (reference sequence). This CDR3 region has 16 residues. Written as DNA, the CDR3 is TGTGCCAGTAGCCGCGACAGGGCGAACTCTGGAAACACCATATATTTT. Translated: CASSRDRANSGNTIYF.

The J gene is TRBJ1-2, the V gene TRBV4-3; possibly TRBD1 for D (5 bases). The CDR3 consists of 14 residues. Per the germline V gene, CDR1 is LGHNA and CDR2 is YSLEER. V was shortened by 0 bases and J by 8 bases, with 13 bases between the two germline ends. The CDR3 here is CASSQDSRGGGYTF. CDR3 DNA: TGCGCCAGCAGCCAAGATTCAAGGGGAGGGGGCTACACCTTC.

J is TRBJ2-5 and V is TRBV18; weak D call: TRBD1 (5 bases). The germline V and J ends were trimmed by 1 base and 2 bases, with 17 bases remaining between them. Germline assignment: CDR1 KGHSH and CDR2 LQKENI. This CDR3 comprises 17 residues. In nucleotides, the CDR3 is TGTGCCAGCTCACCACTGGCCGGCCAGGGTTTACAAGAGACCCAGTACTTC. This translates into CASSPLAGQGLQETQYF.

The genes are TRBV24-1 and TRBJ2-1; 11 bases line up with TRBD2. Trimming cost V 3 bases and J 9 bases; bases outside gene matches: 9. The CDR3 runs to 16 residues. CDR1 is KGHDR, CDR2 SFDVKD, per germline. CDR3 residues: CATSDQRVAGGREQFF. CDR3 DNA sequence: TGTGCCACCAGTGATCAGCGAGTAGCGGGGGGGCGTGAGCAGTTCTTC.

This clone was seen only once. V gene TRBV7-8 combines with J gene TRBJ1-4, with D unclear. The CDR3 has 16 amino acids. The V end was cut by 4 bases, the J end by 1 base, with 13 bases between. Germline-derived CDR1 and CDR2 are SGHVS and FQNEAQ. The CDR3 protein is CASSSAHGRTNEKLFF. The CDR3 DNA is TGTGCCAGCAGCTCCGCGCATGGTAGAACTAATGAAAAACTGTTTTTT.